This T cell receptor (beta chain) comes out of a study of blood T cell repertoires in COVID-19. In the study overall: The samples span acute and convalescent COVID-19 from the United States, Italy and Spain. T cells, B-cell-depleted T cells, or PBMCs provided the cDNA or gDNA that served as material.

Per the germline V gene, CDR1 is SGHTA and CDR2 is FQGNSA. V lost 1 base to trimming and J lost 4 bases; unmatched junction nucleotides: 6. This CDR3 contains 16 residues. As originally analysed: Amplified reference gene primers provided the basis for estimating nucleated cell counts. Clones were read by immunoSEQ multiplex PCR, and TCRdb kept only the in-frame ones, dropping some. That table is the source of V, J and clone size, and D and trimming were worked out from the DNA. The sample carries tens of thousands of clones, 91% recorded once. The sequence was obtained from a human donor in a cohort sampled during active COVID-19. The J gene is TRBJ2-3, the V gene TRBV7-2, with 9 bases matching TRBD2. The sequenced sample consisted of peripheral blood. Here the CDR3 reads CASSLVGGGAPDTQYF. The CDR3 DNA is TGTGCCAGCAGCTTAGTAGGCGGGGGGGCCCCAGATACGCAGTATTTT. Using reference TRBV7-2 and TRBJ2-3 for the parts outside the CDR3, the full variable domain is GAGVSQSPSNKVTEKGKDVELRCDPISGHTALYWYRQSLGQGLEFLIYFQGNSAPDKSGLPSDRFSAERTGGSVSTLTIQRTQQEDSAVYLCASSLVGGGAPDTQYFGPGTRLTVL.